This T cell receptor (beta chain) was captured in a study of human T cells and chemical hapten exposure. Turning to the study itself: The sensitizing agent was 2% DPC, placed on approximately 2 cm by approximately 2 cm of upper inner arm skin. Patients, largely female, had alopecia areata, totalis or universalis.

This clonotype was observed many times. Its specificity is unknown. Time point of the sample: patch test 1, 2 weeks after DPC sensitization. The treatment was: therapeutic diphenylcyclopropenone sensitization with weekly scalp DPC. The CDR3 runs to 17 residues. The germline V gene has CDR1 MNHEY and CDR2 SVGEGT. Trimming removed 0 bases from V and 0 bases from J; junction bases left unmatched: 5. Study results and caveats: No shift was seen in TCRs above 1 in 1000 frequency with DPC sensitization. Significantly more large CDR3 similarity clusters arose among expanded TCRs than among controls.

TCRdb re-analysed the RACE reads in MiXCR, keeping a single row per CDR3 protein. The table includes 150,000 to 200,000 distinct CDR3 sequences, roughly 15% detected once. This clonotype originated in a woman in her twenties or thirties with alopecia areata. Some clones in this sample may be carry-over from other donors' samples. The sample here was whole blood, taken in connection with sensitization to the hapten diphenylcyclopropenone (DPC). The chain joins TRBV6-2 or TRBV6-3 to TRBJ1-1; TRBD1 aligns across 9 bases. The CDR3 sequence: CASSYSTGQGMNTEAFF. The CDR3 DNA reads TGTGCCAGCAGTTACTCGACCGGACAGGGGATGAACACTGAAGCTTTCTTT.